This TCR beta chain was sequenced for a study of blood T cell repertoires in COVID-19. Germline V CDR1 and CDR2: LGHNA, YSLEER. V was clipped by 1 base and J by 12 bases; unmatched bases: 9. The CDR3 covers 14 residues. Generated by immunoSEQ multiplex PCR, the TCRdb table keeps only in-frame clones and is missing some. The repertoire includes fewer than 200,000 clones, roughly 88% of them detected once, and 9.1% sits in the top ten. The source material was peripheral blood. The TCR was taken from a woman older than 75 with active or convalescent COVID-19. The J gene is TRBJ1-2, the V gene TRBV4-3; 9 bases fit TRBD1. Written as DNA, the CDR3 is TGCGCCAGCAGCCAAGGGTATGGGACAGGGTGGGACACCTTC. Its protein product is CASSQGYGTGWDTF.